This T cell receptor beta chain was retrieved from a study of blood T cell repertoires in COVID-19. Study summary: Acute-phase and convalescent COVID-19 samples originated in the United States, Italy and Spain.

In the original processing: Amplification of reference gene primers was used by the study to estimate nucleated cell counts. Measured with immunoSEQ multiplex PCR; TCRdb has only the in-frame clones, and not every one. D and trimming were read from the DNA, whereas the V and J calls and clone size are those reported in that table. The sample carries 240,000 or so clones, approximately 83% recorded once. The ends lost 5 bases at V and 4 bases at J; junction bases unmatched: 5. Germline CDR1 and CDR2: LNHDA and SQIVND (reference sequence). There are 15 residues in the CDR3. This receptor was identified in a woman in her 30s who had recovered from COVID-19. Sample: peripheral blood. This chain connects TRBV19 to TRBJ1-6, with TRBD1 identical over 7 bases. CDR3 amino acids: CASSGGTAYNSPLHF. The CDR3 nucleotides read TGTGCCAGTAGTGGGGGGACAGCTTATAATTCACCCCTCCACTTT.